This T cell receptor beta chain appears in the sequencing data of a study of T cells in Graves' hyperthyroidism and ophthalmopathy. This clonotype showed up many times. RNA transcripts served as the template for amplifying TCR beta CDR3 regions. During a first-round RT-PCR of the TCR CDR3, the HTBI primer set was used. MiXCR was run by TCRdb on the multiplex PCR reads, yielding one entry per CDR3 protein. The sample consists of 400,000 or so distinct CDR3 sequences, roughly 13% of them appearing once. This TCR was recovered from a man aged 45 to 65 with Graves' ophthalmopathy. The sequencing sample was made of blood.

The CDR3 sequence: CASTPGASGNNEQFF. CDR3 in DNA: TGTGCCAGCACCCCGGGGGCTAGCGGGAACAATGAGCAGTTCTTC. The gene calls are TRBV12-3 or TRBV12-4 and TRBJ2-1; 9 positions match TRBD2. The V gene end was trimmed by 7 bases and the J gene end by 5 bases; junction bases not matched to a gene: 9. The CDR3 is made up of 15 amino acids.